The 17 T cell receptor beta chains reported below all come from one sample, sequenced in a study of blood T cell repertoires in COVID-19. Assay: immunoSEQ multiplex PCR; the TCRdb copy retains only in-frame clones and omits some. The sample has over 150,000 clones, around 87% seen once. The sequenced sample consisted of peripheral blood. The receptors shown here come from a woman of 80 years or more with COVID-19, enrolled during active disease.

The chain carries TRBV5-6 and TRBJ2-2, with D unclear. The germline V gene has CDR1 SGHDT and CDR2 YYEEEE. Trimming took off 2 bases at V and 0 bases at J, with 14 bases between the two ends. This CDR3 spans 17 amino acids. In DNA form, the CDR3 reads TGTGCCAGCAGCTTCCACCGGTTGCGGACGAACACCGGGGAGCTGTTTTTT. Its protein is CASSFHRLRTNTGELFF.

J is TRBJ2-5 and V is TRBV27; the match to TRBD2 covers 7 bases. V dropped 1 base and J dropped 2; count of bases not matched to a gene: 13. CDR3 length: 18 amino acids. Germline V gene lookup returns CDR1 MNHEY and CDR2 SMNVEV (reference sequence). The CDR3 reads CASSLLALRERGQETQYF. For the CDR3, the DNA is TGTGCCAGCAGTTTATTGGCTCTGCGGGAGAGGGGACAAGAGACCCAGTACTTC.

This clone was found once. The rearrangement uses TRBV9 and TRBJ1-3, with D possibly being TRBD1 (5 bases). V shed 3 bases and J shed 2 bases, with 6 bases lying between them. Germline V lookup: CDR1 SGDLS, CDR2 YYNGEE. The CDR3 has 13 amino acids. The CDR3 protein is CASSAGTGNTIYF. The CDR3 nucleotides are TGTGCCAGCAGCGCAGGGACTGGAAACACCATATATTTT.

The gene calls are TRBV27 and TRBJ2-3, with D possibly TRBD1 on 5 matching bases. Per germline, CDR1 MNHEY and CDR2 SMNVEV (reference sequence). This CDR3 comprises 17 residues. Trimming took 3 bases from V and 0 from J, leaving 16 bases between them. The CDR3 DNA is TGTGCCAGCAGTTTTGGGTCACAGGCCCTTAGCACAGATACGCAGTATTTT. This translates into CASSFGSQALSTDTQYF.

This clone was recorded many times. The chain employs TRBV4-1 and TRBJ2-7; 8 positions agree with TRBD2. CDR1 is MGHRA, CDR2 YSYEKL, per germline. The CDR3 loop spans 17 amino acids. With V trimmed by 0 bases and J by 0 bases, 7 bases remained unmatched. The CDR3 sequence is CASSQDRFSGSSYEQYF. CDR3 DNA sequence: TGCGCCAGCAGCCAAGATCGGTTCAGCGGGAGCTCCTACGAGCAGTACTTC.

V and J are TRBV9 and TRBJ1-2, with D unclear. The germline V and J ends were trimmed by 5 bases and 8 bases, with 16 bases remaining between them. The CDR3 sequence is 13 residues long. Germline V gene lookup returns CDR1 SGDLS and CDR2 YYNGEE. CDR3 nucleotides: TGTGCCAGCAGGGAGGAAAAGGGAGGCGGCTACACCTTC. It encodes CASREEKGGGYTF.

Comments on this clone: At one of its ends the junction is not consistent with the germline gene, which may arise from a read error. The chain joins TRBV5-6 to TRBJ2-7; D is uncertain. There are 15 residues in the CDR3. Germline V CDR1 and CDR2: SGHDT, YYEEEE. CDR3 region: CASNLVASSSYEQYF. The CDR3 coding sequence is TGTGCCAGCAACTTGGTAGCCTCCTCCTCCTACGAGCAGTACTTC.

Only one count was recorded for this clone. The chain joins TRBV7-2 to TRBJ1-4; 10 nucleotides agree with TRBD1. The CDR3 spans 14 residues. Germline V gene data show CDR1 as SGHTA and CDR2 as FQGNSA. The J segment lost 8 bases and the V segment lost 6 bases, leaving 6 bases of the junction unmatched. Written as DNA, the CDR3 is TGTGCCAGCAGTAACGGACAGGGGGTCGAAAAACTGTTTTTT. This gives the protein CASSNGQGVEKLFF.

As to this clone: The identical CDR3 is also encoded by other nucleotide sequences in the sample. This chain joins TRBV27 and TRBJ1-2; 9 nucleotides line up with TRBD1. The CDR3 totals 13 residues. V gave up 2 bases and J gave up 5 bases; unmatched junction bases: 0. Germline V gene data show CDR1 as MNHEY and CDR2 as SMNVEV (reference sequence). CDR3: CASSLGTGYGYTF. The CDR3 DNA reads TGTGCCAGCAGTTTAGGGACAGGGTATGGCTACACCTTC.

V is TRBV5-6 and J is TRBJ1-5; 11 positions agree with TRBD1. The CDR3 runs to 16 residues. V was pared by 4 bases and J by 4 bases, with 7 bases of the junction left unmatched. Germline V gene data show CDR1 as SGHDT and CDR2 as YYEEEE. The CDR3 protein is CASSRLGQGGNQPQHF. The CDR3 DNA reads TGTGCCAGCAGCCGCCTGGGACAGGGGGGAAATCAGCCCCAGCATTTT.

This clone is a singleton in its sample. V and J are TRBV28 and TRBJ2-1; D is perhaps TRBD2 (6 bases). V dropped 6 bases and J dropped 0 bases, with 12 bases sitting between them. The germline CDR1 and CDR2 sequences are MDHEN and SYDVKM. The CDR3 is 15 amino acids. The CDR3 DNA reads TGTGCCAGCAGCTCTGCGGGATACTCCTACAATGAGCAGTTCTTC. This gives the protein CASSSAGYSYNEQFF.

The V gene is TRBV3-1 (or the pseudogene TRBV3-2), the J gene TRBJ1-5; no clear D. The CDR3 length is 13 residues. V lost 4 bases, J lost 4 bases, and 8 bases lay in between. The germline CDR1 and CDR2 sequences are LGHDT and YNNKEL (reference sequence). The CDR3 region has the DNA TGTGCCAGCAGCCGCTCCGGGAATCAGCCCCAGCATTTT. Protein sequence: CASSRSGNQPQHF.

The CDR3 DNA reads TGCGCCAGCAGCGAGGGGGTATACGAGACTGAAGCTTTCTTT. As protein: CASSEGVYETEAFF. The chain recombines TRBV5-1 with TRBJ1-1; perhaps TRBD1 as D (6 bases). The V end was cut by 4 bases, the J end by 5 bases, with 15 bases between. This CDR3 is 14 amino acids long. Germline lookup yields CDR1 SGHRS and CDR2 YFSETQ. The whole variable domain, remainder taken from reference TRBV5-1 and TRBJ1-1, is KAGVTQTPRYLIKTRGQQVTLSCSPISGHRSVSWYQQTPGQGLQFLFEYFSETQRNKGNFPGRFSGRQFSNSRSEMNVSTLELGDSALYLCASSEGVYETEAFFGQGTRLTVV.

The chain links TRBV10-3 to TRBJ1-1; D is perhaps TRBD1 (5 bases). Trimming shortened V by 7 bases and J by 11 bases, and 20 bases separated the two germline ends. This CDR3 spans 13 amino acids. Looked up from germline, CDR1 is ENHRY and CDR2 is SYGVKD. The CDR3, as DNA: TGTGCCATCACCGGAGACAGTGCAGATAAGGCTTTCTTT. This gives the protein CAITGDSADKAFF.

The CDR3 nucleotides are TGTGCCAGCACCACGTCCGGGACAGGGGGTGAAAAACTGTTTTTT. It translates to CASTTSGTGGEKLFF. V usage is TRBV6-6 and J usage is TRBJ1-4; 11 bases agree with TRBD1. The trim removed 7 bases at V and 7 bases at J, leaving 8 bases unmatched. Germline assignment: CDR1 MNHNY and CDR2 SVGAGI (reference sequence). The length of the CDR3 is 15 residues.

V usage is TRBV28 and J usage is TRBJ1-2; 8 nucleotides match TRBD1. The V segment lost 5 bases and the J segment 7 bases; nucleotides outside the gene matches: 9. Germline assignment: CDR1 MDHEN and CDR2 SYDVKM. CDR3 length: 14 residues. CDR3 sequence: CASSRTGLESGYTF. The CDR3 DNA sequence: TGTGCCAGCAGTCGGACAGGGCTCGAAAGTGGCTACACCTTC.

The chain is built from TRBV27 and TRBJ1-4; no clear D gene. Trimming pared 5 bases from V and 7 bases from J, leaving 14 bases between. Looked up from germline, CDR1 is MNHEY and CDR2 is SMNVEV (reference sequence). The CDR3 has 14 amino acids. CDR3 nucleotide sequence: TGTGCCAGCAGTATGGGAGTTAGAGGTGAAAAACTGTTTTTT. Its translation: CASSMGVRGEKLFF.